This T cell receptor beta chain was found in a study of PD-1 blockade in mismatch repair-deficient tumors (dated by TCRdb to the late 2010s). In the study overall: Between September 2013 and September 2016, the trial enrolled 86 consecutive patients with roughly 13 mismatch repair-deficient cancer types, every one of whom had been previously treated and was progressing. Deep sequencing of TCR CDR3 regions was used to track tumor-associated T cell clones in peripheral blood of patients responding to PD-1 blockade.

The time point label on this specimen signifies: peripheral blood before pembrolizumab. For each enrolled patient, mismatch repair deficiency was established using either polymerase chain reaction or immunohistochemistry. A few patients who responded to pembrolizumab therapy underwent TCR sequencing. The phase II trial prospectively evaluated PD-1 blockade with pembrolizumab in advanced mismatch repair-deficient cancers, independent of tissue of origin. Peripheral blood T cell samples were gathered serially, both before PD-1 blockade started and at multiple time points afterward. Blood sampling time points were reported as weeks after the first dose of pembrolizumab. The CDR3 starts with the cysteine, ends with the phenylalanine, and has 12 residues. Just CDR3 DNA is preserved here, 36 bases in frame from base 1. Trimming leaves V shorter by 4 bases and J shorter by 11 bases, with the junction holding 5 bases beyond the gene matches. As encoded in the germline V gene, CDR1 is SGHTA while CDR2 is FQGTGA.

Comment on this clone: Its binding antigen is unknown. Nothing much larger sits one base from this clone, and base qualities are not available. Other DNA sequences of this sample code for an identical CDR3.

Library prep was done by the immunoSEQ multiplex PCR assay. The source is immuneACCESS, and TCRdb retained only in-frame sequences with V and J called. Part of the clones is not carried over; for the studies checked, unresolved V genes explain less than half of this, and the remainder is unexplained. Present in this sample are about 49,000 clones, 77% of which were seen just once. Roughly 3.4% of the sample goes to the ten largest clones. Summary of the overall study and its limitations: Tumor-resident clones, often undetectable in blood before treatment, expanded rapidly after pembrolizumab and then contracted, generally before radiologic responses.

The sequence was collected from an adult with mismatch repair-deficient cancer. The input for sequencing was PBMCs, taken before pembrolizumab treatment. The rearrangement combines TRBV7-3 with TRBJ1-1; 9 bases in the middle match TRBD1. The sequenced DNA: TGTGCCAGCAGCTCCGGGACAGGGCGGGCTTTCTTT. Protein translation: CASSSGTGRAFF.